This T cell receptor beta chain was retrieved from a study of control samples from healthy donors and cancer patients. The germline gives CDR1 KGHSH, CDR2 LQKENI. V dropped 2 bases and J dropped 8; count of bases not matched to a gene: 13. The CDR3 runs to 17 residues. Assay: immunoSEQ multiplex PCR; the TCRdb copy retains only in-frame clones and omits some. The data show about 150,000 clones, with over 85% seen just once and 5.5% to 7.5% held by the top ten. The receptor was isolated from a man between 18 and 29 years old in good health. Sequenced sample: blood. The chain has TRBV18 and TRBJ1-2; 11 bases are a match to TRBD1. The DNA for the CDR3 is TGTGCCAGCTCACCAGATGGACAGGGGGCCCGCGGAGACGGCTACACCTTC. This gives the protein CASSPDGQGARGDGYTF.